The clone carrying this T cell receptor (beta chain) appeared a few times. This sample is drawn from a study of T cell changes during pregnancy in multiple sclerosis. This CDR3 region has 16 residues. Using immunoSEQ multiplex PCR, the repertoire was profiled, and TCRdb retains in-frame clones only, with some absent. The table lists under 65,000 clones, around 90% of them singletons. The chain joins TRBV21-1 to TRBJ1-5; the listed D gene, TRBD1, was not tested against the DNA. TRBV21-1 is labeled a pseudogene. The sequences come from CD4+ T cells from peripheral blood mononuclear cells, collected in the third trimester of pregnancy. The receptor's source is a female donor with multiple sclerosis, enrolled in a pregnancy study. CDR3 loop: CASSAGDSGGNQPQHF. The DNA of the CDR3 is TGTGCCAGCAGCGCCGGGGACAGTGGGGGCAATCAGCCCCAGCATTTT.